The TCR beta chain described here comes from a study of T cell clonotyping in hematopoietic cell transplantation. Measured with immunoSEQ multiplex PCR; TCRdb has only the in-frame clones, and not every one. The sample yields approximately 28,000 clones, roughly 88% seen once. This CDR3 has 17 residues. The time point: recipient sample about 28 days before transplant, after cytoreduction. Source: peripheral blood mononuclear cells, taken before stem cell transplant. The chain couples TRBV21-1 to TRBJ2-3; no check of the table's D call, TRBD2, against the DNA was made. TRBV21-1 constitutes a pseudogene. The clonotype originates from a woman aged 55 to 70 with acute myeloid leukemia. Some clones in this sample may be carry-over from other donors' samples. The CDR3: CASSKEGGPSSTDTQYF. The CDR3 DNA reads TGTGCCAGCAGCAAAGAAGGCGGGCCATCTAGCACAGATACGCAGTATTTT.